The T cell receptor (beta chain) under discussion was sequenced for a study of T cell changes during pregnancy in multiple sclerosis (dated by TCRdb to about 2019). Describing the broader study: The study examined how the T cell repertoire changed over the course of pregnancy in women with multiple sclerosis.

The library was obtained by the immunoSEQ multiplex PCR assay. Drawn from immuneACCESS, this table holds only the in-frame rearrangements with V and J called that TCRdb kept. Clones are partly lost; checked studies trace under half to an unresolved V gene and leave the rest unexplained. In all, the sample holds tens of thousands of clones, and roughly 89% of those were seen once. Roughly 0.7% of the sample lies in the top ten. About this clone: Its antigen is unknown. It has no much larger one-base neighbor in the sample; base qualities were not kept.

The sequence derives from a female donor in good health, enrolled as a control in a pregnancy study. The source was peripheral blood, collected in the third trimester of pregnancy.

The CDR3 protein is CASSAGPQETQYF. The DNA sequence is TGCGCCAGCTCCGCGGGCCCCCAAGAGACCCAGTACTTC. The V and J genes are TRBV10-1 and TRBJ2-5; the best D guess is TRBD2, with 5 bases matching. The CDR3 sequence holds 13 residues, the cysteine and phenylalanine included. The entry retains the CDR3 DNA only, 39 bases that are in frame from base 1. V is reduced by 8 bases and J by 1 base, leaving a spacing of 11 bases between them. CDR1 and CDR2 (WNHNN, SYGVQD) derive from the germline V gene (reference sequence).